The 15 T cell receptor beta chains listed next were all sequenced from one sample in a study of blood T cell repertoires in COVID-19. Some clones are missing from TCRdb's copy, which holds only in-frame ones; the method was immunoSEQ multiplex PCR. The sample shows some 100,000 clones, almost 95% of them seen only once. The sample was peripheral blood. These receptors were taken from a woman aged 55-70 years with active COVID-19.

V gene TRBV18 combines with J gene TRBJ1-5; 9 bases match TRBD1. The V and J ends lost 3 bases and 6 bases, in that order; junction bases with no gene match: 0. The CDR3 length is 13 residues. CDR1 KGHSH and CDR2 LQKENI come from the germline V gene. CDR3 in DNA: TGTGCCAGCTCACCGACAGGGGGTCAGCCCCAGCATTTT. Amino acid sequence: CASSPTGGQPQHF.

This clone occurred a few times. The CDR3 DNA reads TGTGCCAGCAGCTACAGGGGATCTAACTATGGCTACACCTTC. It yields the protein CASSYRGSNYGYTF. J is TRBJ1-2 and V is TRBV7-2, with TRBD1 matching 7 bases. The CDR3 has 14 amino acids. V was clipped by 4 bases and J by 0 bases; unmatched bases: 2. The germline V gene encodes CDR1 SGHTA and CDR2 FQGNSA.

The chain has TRBV12-3 or TRBV12-4 and TRBJ2-3; 8 nucleotides line up with TRBD2. V was clipped by 4 bases and J by 9 bases; unmatched bases: 6. CDR3 size: 13 residues. In DNA, the CDR3 is TGTGCCAGCAGTTATGGACTAGCCGAAACGCAGTATTTT. This translates into CASSYGLAETQYF.

V and J are TRBV9 and TRBJ2-7, with 14 bases that match TRBD2. The CDR3 loop spans 16 amino acids. The germline gives CDR1 SGDLS, CDR2 YYNGEE. The trim removed 4 bases at V and 4 bases at J, leaving 7 bases unmatched. CDR3 nucleotides: TGTGCCAGCAGCACCCGGGGGACTAGCGGGAGTTACGAGCAGTACTTC. This translates into CASSTRGTSGSYEQYF.

In its sample, this clone was seen once. This chain connects TRBV28 to TRBJ2-1; D is unresolved. CDR1 and CDR2 from the germline V gene are MDHEN and SYDVKM. This CDR3 region has 11 residues. The V end was cut by 6 bases, the J end by 9 bases, with 9 bases between. This chain's CDR3 is CASRSGGEQFF. Written as DNA, the CDR3 is TGTGCCAGCAGATCCGGCGGTGAGCAGTTCTTC. Full variable domain (rest looked up from reference TRBV28 and TRBJ2-1): DVKVTQSSRYLVKRTGEKVFLECVQDMDHENMFWYRQDPGLGLRLIYFSYDVKMKEKGDIPEGYSVSREKKERFSLILESASTNQTSMYLCASRSGGEQFFGPGTRLTVL.

V is TRBV27 and J is TRBJ2-3, with D perhaps matching TRBD2 (6 bases). In germline, CDR1 is MNHEY, CDR2 SMNVEV (reference sequence). V was shortened by 0 bases and J by 6 bases, with 10 bases between the two germline ends. This CDR3 is 14 amino acids long. CDR3 bases: TGTGCCAGCAGTTTATCCACGGGGAGGGATACGCAGTATTTT. This encodes CASSLSTGRDTQYF.

The J gene is TRBJ1-3, the V gene TRBV30; a possible D gene is TRBD1 (6 bases). With 2 bases removed from V and 2 bases from J, the gap between germline ends came to 10 bases. The CDR3 extends over 14 amino acids. Germline V lookup: CDR1 GTSNPN, CDR2 SVGIG (reference sequence). CDR3 region: CAWSRGAAGNTIYF. The CDR3 DNA is TGTGCCTGGAGTCGGGGGGCGGCTGGAAACACCATATATTTT.

The chain uses TRBV5-6 and TRBJ2-3; tentative D call: TRBD1 (5 bases). Between the trimmed V and J ends, which lost 4 bases and 6 bases, there was a span of 18 bases. Germline V lookup: CDR1 SGHDT, CDR2 YYEEEE. CDR3 size: 15 residues. In DNA form, the CDR3 reads TGTGCCAGCAGCAGAACCAGGGATTCATCCGATACGCAGTATTTT. This translates into CASSRTRDSSDTQYF.

The rearrangement links TRBV24-1 to TRBJ2-3; no reliable D call. V was pared by 2 bases and J by 1 base, with 9 bases between. Germline CDR1 KGHDR, CDR2 SFDVKD. The CDR3 loop spans 15 amino acids. DNA for the CDR3: TGTGCCACCAGTGATTGGAGTTCAGGCACAGATACGCAGTATTTT. Its translation is CATSDWSSGTDTQYF.

This clone was picked up one time. The chain employs TRBV30 and TRBJ2-7, with D perhaps matching TRBD1 (6 bases). Germline CDR1 is GTSNPN and CDR2 is SVGIG (reference sequence). V lost 0 bases and J 0 bases, leaving 18 bases between the germline ends. The CDR3 contains 17 residues. CDR3 DNA: TGTGCCTGGAGTGTGAGTTATGCAGGGGATTACTCCTACGAGCAGTACTTC. It translates to CAWSVSYAGDYSYEQYF.

This clone has more than one count but fewer than ten. The chain uses TRBV28 and TRBJ1-5, with D possibly being TRBD1 (6 bases). CDR3 length equals 13 residues. V was trimmed by 6 bases and J by 7 bases, leaving 13 bases between them. The germline V gene encodes CDR1 MDHEN and CDR2 SYDVKM. The CDR3 protein is CASRGGGGQPQHF. For the CDR3, the DNA is TGTGCCAGCAGGGGAGGGGGAGGGCAGCCCCAGCATTTT.

This sequence joins TRBV7-8 and TRBJ2-1; 10 bases align to TRBD2. Germline lookup yields CDR1 SGHVS and CDR2 FQNEAQ. CDR3 length: 15 amino acids. V shed 4 bases, J shed 9 bases, and the junction held 9 bases outside the gene matches. The CDR3 DNA reads as TGTGCCAGCAGCTCGCTAGCGGGAGTGTTTAGTGAGCAGTTCTTC. Translation gives CASSSLAGVFSEQFF.

The CDR3, as DNA: TGTGCCACCGAGACTTCTAGAAACACCATATATTTT. As protein: CATETSRNTIYF. The chain links TRBV19 to TRBJ1-3; D is undetermined. Trimming removed 10 bases from V and 5 bases from J, with 12 bases in between. In germline, CDR1 is LNHDA, CDR2 SQIVND (reference sequence). The CDR3 runs 12 residues.

The V and J genes are TRBV14 and TRBJ1-1; D is perhaps TRBD1 (5 bases). CDR3 length equals 13 residues. V was trimmed by 5 bases and J by 6 bases, leaving 13 bases between them. CDR1 and CDR2 (germline): SGHDN, FVKESK. The CDR3 nucleotides read TGTGCCAGCAGCAAGCACAGGTCTCCTGAAGCTTTCTTT. This sequence encodes CASSKHRSPEAFF.

This chain joins TRBV9 and TRBJ2-7; 7 nucleotides agree with TRBD1. Trimming cost V 0 bases and J 1 base; bases outside gene matches: 4. CDR1 SGDLS and CDR2 YYNGEE come from the germline V gene. This CDR3 spans 15 amino acids. CDR3: CASSVGAGGSYEQYF. The CDR3 region has the DNA TGTGCCAGCAGCGTAGGGGCAGGGGGATCCTACGAGCAGTACTTC. The variable domain in full, with the rest retrieved from reference TRBV9 and TRBJ2-7, is DSGVTQTPKHLITATGQRVTLRCSPRSGDLSVYWYQQSLDQGLQFLIQYYNGEERAKGNILERFSAQQFPDLHSELNLSSLELGDSALYFCASSVGAGGSYEQYFGPGTRLTVT.